This TCR beta chain was recovered during a study of cytomegalovirus exposure and HLA in healthy donors. PCR was performed using 60 Vbeta and 13 Jbeta primers. Here immunoSEQ multiplex PCR was the method, and the copy in TCRdb shows in-frame clones only, minus some. Here the sample spans 150,000 to 200,000 clones, over 65% being singletons. To note about this clone: Its antigen is unidentified.

General study results and limits: Presence/absence analyses assumed roughly uniform sequencing depth across donors, which may not hold.

The sequenced sample consisted of PBMCs. The origin of this receptor is a boy younger than 10 in good health and CMV-seronegative.

The CDR3 loop reads CASSFGDGRNSPLHF. In nucleotides, the CDR3 is TGTGCCAGCAGCTTTGGGGACGGGAGAAATTCACCCCTCCACTTT. The chain links TRBV7-3 to TRBJ1-6; tentative D call: TRBD1 (5 bases). The CDR3 extends over 15 amino acids. V was pared by 3 bases and J by 7 bases, with 13 bases between. The germline gives CDR1 SGHTA, CDR2 FQGTGA.